Given below is one T cell receptor (beta chain) in context. This record belongs to a study of blood T cells in healthy people across ages. The ends were cut back, 5 bases at V and 5 bases at J, with 12 bases in the middle. Germline CDR1 SGHAT, CDR2 FQNNGV. The CDR3 covers 13 residues. It was with a sample-barcoded 5' primer and a J-beta primer mix that a second PCR of roughly 6 to 11 cycles was run. A template-switch adaptor that had 12 random nucleotides put a tag on each cDNA molecule. MiXCR was run by TCRdb on the 5' RACE reads, yielding one entry per CDR3 protein. This table has about 1 million distinct CDR3 sequences, around 45% appearing once.

This chain joins TRBV11-2 and TRBJ2-5; D is ambiguous. This TCR derives from a woman aged 60-75 years in good health. Specimen: blood. The CDR3 loop reads CASSRTVSETQYF. The CDR3 coding sequence is TGTGCCAGCAGCCGGACCGTCTCGGAGACCCAGTACTTC.